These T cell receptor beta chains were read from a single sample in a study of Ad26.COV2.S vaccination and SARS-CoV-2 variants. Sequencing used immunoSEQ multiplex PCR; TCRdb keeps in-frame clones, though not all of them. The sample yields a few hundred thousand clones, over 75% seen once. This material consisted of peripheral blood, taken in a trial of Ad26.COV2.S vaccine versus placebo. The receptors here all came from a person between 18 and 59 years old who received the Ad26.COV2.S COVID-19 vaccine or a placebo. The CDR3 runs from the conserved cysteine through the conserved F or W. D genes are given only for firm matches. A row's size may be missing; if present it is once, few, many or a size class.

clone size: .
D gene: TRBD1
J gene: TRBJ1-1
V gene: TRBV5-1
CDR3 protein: CASSNRQGRNTEAFF
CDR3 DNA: TGCGCCAGCAGCAACCGACAGGGGCGGAACACTGAAGCTTTCTTT

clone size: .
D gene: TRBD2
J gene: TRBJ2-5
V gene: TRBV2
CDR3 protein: CASSGRAGGRETQYF
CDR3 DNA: TGTGCCAGCAGCGGTCGAGCGGGGGGCAGGGAGACCCAGTACTTC

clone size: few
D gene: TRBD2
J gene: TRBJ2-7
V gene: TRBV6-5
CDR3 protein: CASPGGMNTYEQYF
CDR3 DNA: TGTGCCAGCCCGGGGGGTATGAATACCTACGAGCAGTACTTC

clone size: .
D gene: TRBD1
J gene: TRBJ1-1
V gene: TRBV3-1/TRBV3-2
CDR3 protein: CASSPEKGRGQNEAFF
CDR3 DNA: TGTGCCAGCAGCCCAGAGAAAGGCAGGGGGCAGAATGAAGCTTTCTTT

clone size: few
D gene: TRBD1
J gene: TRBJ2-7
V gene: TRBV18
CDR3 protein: CASSRTGTVDEQYF
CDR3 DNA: TGTGCCAGCTCACGCACCGGGACAGTTGACGAGCAGTACTTC

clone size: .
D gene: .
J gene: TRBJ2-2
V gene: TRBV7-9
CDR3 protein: CASSIQNTGELFF
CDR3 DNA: TGTGCCAGCAGCATTCAGAACACCGGGGAGCTGTTTTTT

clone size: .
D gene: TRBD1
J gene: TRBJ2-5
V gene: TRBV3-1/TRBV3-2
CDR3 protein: CASSQGDRGQETQYF
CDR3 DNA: TGTGCCAGCAGCCAGGGGGACAGGGGCCAAGAGACCCAGTACTTC

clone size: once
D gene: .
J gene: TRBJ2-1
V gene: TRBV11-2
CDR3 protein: CASSFDRYRQFF
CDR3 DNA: TGTGCCAGCAGCTTCGACCGATACAGGCAGTTCTTC

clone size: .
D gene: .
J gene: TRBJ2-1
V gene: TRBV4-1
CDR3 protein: CASSQDRRNVEQFF
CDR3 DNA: TGCGCCAGCAGCCAAGATCGACGGAATGTTGAGCAGTTCTTC

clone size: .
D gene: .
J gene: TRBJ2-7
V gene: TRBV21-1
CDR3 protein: CASSKVPPSSYEQYF
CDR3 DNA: TGTGCCAGCAGCAAAGTCCCTCCCAGCTCCTACGAGCAGTACTTC

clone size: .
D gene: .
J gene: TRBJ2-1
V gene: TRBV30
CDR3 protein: CAWSDKGRQIDNEQFF
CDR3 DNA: TGTGCCTGGAGTGACAAAGGCCGCCAAATAGACAATGAGCAGTTCTTC

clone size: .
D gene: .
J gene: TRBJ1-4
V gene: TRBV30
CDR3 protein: CAWSWQGLVNEKLFF
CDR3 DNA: TGTGCCTGGAGCTGGCAGGGACTGGTTAATGAAAAACTGTTTTTT

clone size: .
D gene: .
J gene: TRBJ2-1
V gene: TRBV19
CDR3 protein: CASSNRDNEQFF
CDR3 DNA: TGTGCCAGTAGTAACAGGGACAATGAGCAGTTCTTC

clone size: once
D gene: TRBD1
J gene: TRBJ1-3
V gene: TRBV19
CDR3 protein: CASSTTHDRVSGNTIYF
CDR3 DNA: TGTGCCAGTAGCACTACACACGACAGGGTCTCTGGAAACACCATATATTTT

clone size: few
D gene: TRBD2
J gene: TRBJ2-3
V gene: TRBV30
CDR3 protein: CAWSVGLAIDTQYF
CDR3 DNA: TGTGCCTGGAGTGTAGGACTAGCGATAGATACGCAGTATTTT

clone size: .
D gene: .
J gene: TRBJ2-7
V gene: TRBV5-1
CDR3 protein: CASSLAGQSDKQYF
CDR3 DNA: TGCGCCAGCAGCTTGGCTGGACAGTCTGACAAGCAGTACTTC

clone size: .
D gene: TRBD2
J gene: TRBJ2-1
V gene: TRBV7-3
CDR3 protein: CASSLMGGNNEQFF
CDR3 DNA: TGTGCCAGCAGCTTAATGGGGGGGAATAATGAGCAGTTCTTC

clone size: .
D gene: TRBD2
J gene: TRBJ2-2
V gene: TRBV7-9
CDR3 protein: CASTTAGGLTGELFF
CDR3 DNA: TGTGCCAGCACGACGGCGGGGGGCCTCACCGGGGAGCTGTTTTTT

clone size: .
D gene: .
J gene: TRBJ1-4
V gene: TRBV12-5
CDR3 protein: CASGLDVNEKLFF
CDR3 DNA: TGTGCTAGTGGTTTGGACGTTAATGAAAAACTGTTTTTT

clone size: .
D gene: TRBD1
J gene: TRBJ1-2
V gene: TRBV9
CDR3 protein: CASSVERIRGQAGYTF
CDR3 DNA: TGTGCCAGCAGCGTAGAGAGGATCAGGGGGCAAGCTGGCTACACCTTC

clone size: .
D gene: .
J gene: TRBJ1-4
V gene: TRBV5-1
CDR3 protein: CASSLSGDDEKLFF
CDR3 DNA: TGCGCCAGCAGCTTATCGGGTGATGATGAAAAACTGTTTTTT

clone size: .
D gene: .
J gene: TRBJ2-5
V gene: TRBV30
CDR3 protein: CAWLFGGSPQETQYF
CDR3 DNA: TGTGCCTGGCTTTTCGGGGGCTCCCCCCAAGAGACCCAGTACTTC

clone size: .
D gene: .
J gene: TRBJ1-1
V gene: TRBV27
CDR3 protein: CASSSSKRGRTEAFF
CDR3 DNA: TGTGCCAGCAGTTCCTCCAAACGGGGGAGGACTGAAGCTTTCTTT

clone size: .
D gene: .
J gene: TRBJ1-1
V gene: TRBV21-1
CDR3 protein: CASSKGDRANTEAFF
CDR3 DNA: TGTGCCAGCAGCAAAGGGGACAGGGCGAACACTGAAGCTTTCTTT

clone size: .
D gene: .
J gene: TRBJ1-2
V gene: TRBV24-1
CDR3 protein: CATSDPDSYGYTF
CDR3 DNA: TGTGCCACCAGTGATCCCGACAGCTATGGCTACACCTTC

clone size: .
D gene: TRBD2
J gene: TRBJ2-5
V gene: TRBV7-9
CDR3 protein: CASSPGLAGAQETQYF
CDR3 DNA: TGTGCCAGCAGCCCAGGACTAGCGGGGGCTCAAGAGACCCAGTACTTC

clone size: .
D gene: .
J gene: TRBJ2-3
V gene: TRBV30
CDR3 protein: CAWSGGADTQYF
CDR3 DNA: TGTGCCTGGAGTGGAGGGGCAGATACGCAGTATTTT

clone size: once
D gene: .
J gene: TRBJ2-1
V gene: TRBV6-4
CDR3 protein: CASSPLGSYNEQFF
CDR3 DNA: TGTGCCAGCAGCCCCTTGGGATCCTACAATGAGCAGTTCTTC